Following are 25 T cell receptor beta chains from one sample sequenced in a study of control samples from healthy donors and cancer patients (dated by TCRdb to about 2020). Library prep was done by the immunoSEQ multiplex PCR assay. TCRdb limited this immuneACCESS table to in-frame rearrangements with V and J called. A share of clones is missing; checked studies link under half to unresolved V genes, and the rest is unexplained. The sample includes around 75,000 clones, with nearly 85% observed a single time. The ten largest clones capture 25% to 35% of the sample. Source material: blood. All receptors come from a man over 45 in good health.

J is TRBJ2-1 and V is TRBV5-6; D is unresolved. CDR1 is SGHDT, CDR2 YYEEEE, per germline. The CDR3 is 15 residues long. V gave up 2 bases and J gave up 2 bases, with 11 bases separating them. CDR3 sequence: CASSFVRTAYNEQFF. CDR3 bases: TGTGCCAGCAGCTTCGTCCGAACAGCCTACAATGAGCAGTTCTTC. Combining the CDR3 with reference TRBV5-6 and TRBJ2-1 gives the whole variable domain DAGVTQSPTHLIKTRGQQVTLRCSPKSGHDTVSWYQQALGQGPQFIFQYYEEEERQRGNFPDRFSGHQFPNYSSELNVNALLLGDSALYLCASSFVRTAYNEQFFGPGTRLTVL.

This clone was recorded a few times. J is TRBJ2-5 and V is TRBV7-2; D not certain. Trimming shortened V by 5 bases and J by 5 bases, and 6 bases separated the two germline ends. The germline gives CDR1 SGHTA, CDR2 FQGNSA. This CDR3 region has 11 residues. Written as DNA, the CDR3 is TGTGCCAGCAGCGTAGGGGAGACCCAGTACTTC. Protein sequence: CASSVGETQYF.

This clone has a single count. The rearrangement uses TRBV10-3 and TRBJ1-1, with TRBD1 identical over 8 bases. V trimming: 4 bases; J trimming: 1 base; junction bases outside the gene matches: 2. The germline CDR1 and CDR2 sequences are ENHRY and SYGVKD. This CDR3 spans 14 amino acids. The CDR3 protein is CAISGGTGNTEAFF. In nucleotides, the CDR3 is TGTGCCATCAGTGGGGGGACAGGGAACACTGAAGCTTTCTTT.

This chain uses TRBV9 with TRBJ2-1, with 7 bases matching TRBD2. V was pared by 2 bases and J by 5 bases, with 7 bases of the junction left unmatched. Germline V gene data show CDR1 as SGDLS and CDR2 as YYNGEE. The CDR3 has 15 amino acids. The chain's CDR3 is CASSVGTTENNEQFF. For the CDR3, the DNA is TGTGCCAGCAGCGTCGGGACTACAGAGAACAATGAGCAGTTCTTC.

This clone was recorded only once. This chain connects TRBV29-1 to TRBJ1-1; a weak D match, TRBD1 (5 bases). The CDR3 is 14 amino acids. Deletions cut 7 bases from V and 4 bases from J, with 19 bases between. Germline loops: CDR1 SQVTM, CDR2 ANQGSEA. CDR3 in DNA: TGCAGCGCCCTCTCAGGCGGGGGGTCCACTGAAGCTTTCTTT. It yields the protein CSALSGGGSTEAFF.

This clone has only one observation. V is TRBV7-2 and J is TRBJ2-5, with 8 bases aligning to TRBD1. The junction had 9 bases not matched to a gene; V was cut back by 4 bases and J by 5 bases. Germline loops: CDR1 SGHTA, CDR2 FQGNSA. CDR3 size: 15 residues. In nucleotides, the CDR3 is TGTGCCAGCAGCTCGGGGTCGACAGGGGTGGAGACCCAGTACTTC. It encodes CASSSGSTGVETQYF.

This clone was seen a few times. The rearrangement uses TRBV12-3 or TRBV12-4 and TRBJ2-1; D is possibly TRBD2 (6 bases). V was shortened by 6 bases and J by 8 bases, with 14 bases between the two germline ends. The CDR3 is made up of 13 amino acids. In DNA form, the CDR3 reads TGTGCCAGCAGCCACGCGGGGCGGGATGAGCAGTTCTTC. Its translation: CASSHAGRDEQFF.

The chain couples TRBV9 to TRBJ2-7; 9 positions match TRBD1. With 0 bases clipped from V and 8 bases from J, the junction kept 3 bases outside the gene matches. The germline gives CDR1 SGDLS, CDR2 YYNGEE. This CDR3 is 13 amino acids long. The CDR3 loop reads CASSVDGQGQQYF. Written as DNA, the CDR3 is TGTGCCAGCAGCGTAGATGGACAGGGGCAGCAGTACTTC.

The chain joins TRBV19 to TRBJ2-1; D not certain. CDR1 and CDR2 from the germline V gene are LNHDA and SQIVND (reference sequence). CDR3 size: 15 residues. The V end lost 6 bases, the J end lost 1 base, and 13 bases lay between the germline ends. DNA for the CDR3: TGTGCCAGTAGGACCCTCCTCATTTCCTACAATGAGCAGTTCTTC. It is translated as CASRTLLISYNEQFF.

The gene calls are TRBV6-1 and TRBJ1-2; 9 bases match TRBD1. Trimming cost V 0 bases and J 4 bases; bases outside gene matches: 3. The germline V gene has CDR1 MNHNS and CDR2 SASEGT. The CDR3 contains 15 residues. CDR3 bases: TGTGCCAGCAGTGAAGCCGGGACAGGGATCTATGGCTACACCTTC. Translating gives CASSEAGTGIYGYTF.

The chain couples TRBV27 to TRBJ2-6; 8 bases match TRBD1. V shed 5 bases and J 0 bases; nucleotides not matched to a gene: 6. Per germline, CDR1 MNHEY and CDR2 SMNVEV (reference sequence). The length of the CDR3 is 17 residues. DNA of the CDR3: TGTGCCAGCAGTAAGGGACAGGCCACCTCTGGGGCCAACGTCCTGACTTTC. Translating gives CASSKGQATSGANVLTF.

The V gene is TRBV7-2, the J gene TRBJ1-2; D may be TRBD1 (5 bases). The CDR3 length is 16 residues. CDR1 and CDR2 (germline): SGHTA, FQGNSA. The V end lost 5 bases, the J end lost 3 bases, and 19 bases lay between the germline ends. The chain's CDR3 is CASSPEPGRQYYGYTF. CDR3 DNA: TGTGCCAGCAGCCCCGAACCGGGGCGACAATACTATGGCTACACCTTC.

The chain has TRBV5-1 and TRBJ2-1; TRBD2 matches 9 bases. Trimming took 6 bases from V and 5 from J; bases not matched to a gene: 6. Germline V gene lookup returns CDR1 SGHRS and CDR2 YFSETQ. The CDR3 sequence is 14 residues long. CDR3 sequence: CASIQTSGHNEQFF. The CDR3 coding sequence is TGCGCCAGCATACAGACTAGCGGCCACAATGAGCAGTTCTTC.

The V call is TRBV11-2, the J call TRBJ2-1; 9 bases fit TRBD2. This CDR3 is built from 17 residues. Germline V gene lookup returns CDR1 SGHAT and CDR2 FQNNGV. V trimming: 5 bases; J trimming: 8 bases; junction bases outside the gene matches: 16. This CDR3 reads CASSLGGLAGVHYEQFF. For the CDR3, the DNA is TGTGCCAGCAGCCTTGGGGGTTTAGCGGGAGTTCACTATGAGCAGTTCTTC.

This chain connects TRBV13 to TRBJ1-2; 11 nucleotides match TRBD1. Germline values: CDR1 PRHDT, CDR2 FYEKMQ (reference sequence). The CDR3 is 16 amino acids. Losses at the gene ends were 3 bases for V and 4 bases for J; bases not matched to a gene: 7. This chain's CDR3 is CASSFGQGASPYGYTF. As DNA, the CDR3 is TGTGCCAGCAGCTTCGGACAGGGGGCTTCCCCCTATGGCTACACCTTC.

This chain joins TRBV2 and TRBJ1-2; D not certain. The CDR3 extends over 13 amino acids. V shed 7 bases and J shed 7 bases, with 16 bases lying between them. Germline assignment: CDR1 SNHLY and CDR2 FYNNEI. CDR3 nucleotides: TGTGCCAGCAAGAAAGACAAGACGGGTGGCTACACCTTC. Encoded protein: CASKKDKTGGYTF.

The chain combines TRBV19 with TRBJ1-5, with 7 positions matching TRBD1. Germline V gene sequence: CDR1 LNHDA, CDR2 SQIVND (reference sequence). With 5 bases clipped from V and 5 bases from J, the junction kept 6 bases outside the gene matches. The CDR3 has 14 residues. This chain's CDR3 is CASSWGQRDQPQHF. DNA of the CDR3: TGTGCCAGTAGTTGGGGACAGCGTGATCAGCCCCAGCATTTT.

The CDR3 bases are TGTGCCAGCAGTCCGCCGGGACGGGCGGCTGAAAAACTGTTTTTT. It is translated as CASSPPGRAAEKLFF. V is TRBV28 and J is TRBJ1-4, with D perhaps matching TRBD1 (5 bases). Trimming shortened V by 5 bases and J by 7 bases, and 17 bases separated the two germline ends. CDR3 length equals 15 residues. CDR1 is MDHEN and CDR2 is SYDVKM in the germline V gene. Full variable domain (remainder filled in from reference TRBV28 and TRBJ1-4): DVKVTQSSRYLVKRTGEKVFLECVQDMDHENMFWYRQDPGLGLRLIYFSYDVKMKEKGDIPEGYSVSREKKERFSLILESASTNQTSMYLCASSPPGRAAEKLFFGSGTQLSVL.

The genes are TRBV10-3 and TRBJ1-1, with TRBD1 matching over 8 bases. Germline V gene data show CDR1 as ENHRY and CDR2 as SYGVKD. Trimming removed 4 bases from V and 0 bases from J; junction bases left unmatched: 4. CDR3 length: 15 amino acids. The CDR3, as DNA: TGTGCCATCAGTGCTTGGACAGGGTTGAACACTGAAGCTTTCTTT. It specifies CAISAWTGLNTEAFF.

The CDR3 DNA follows: TGTGCCAGTAGTATTCGGGAGGGCAATCAGCCCCAGCATTTT. Amino acid sequence: CASSIREGNQPQHF. The chain couples TRBV19 to TRBJ1-5, with unresolved D. The germline V gene encodes CDR1 LNHDA and CDR2 SQIVND (reference sequence). The CDR3 covers 14 residues. V was pared by 3 bases and J by 2 bases, with 8 bases between.

The CDR3 loop reads CASSLEGLAGHTGELFF. The CDR3 DNA sequence: TGTGCCAGCAGCTTAGAGGGACTAGCGGGCCACACCGGGGAGCTGTTTTTT. This chain links TRBV11-2 with TRBJ2-2, with 12 bases matching TRBD2. Germline V gene lookup returns CDR1 SGHAT and CDR2 FQNNGV. With 0 bases clipped from V and 3 bases from J, the junction kept 2 bases outside the gene matches. CDR3 length equals 17 residues.

The chain employs TRBV3-1 (or the pseudogene TRBV3-2) and TRBJ1-4; perhaps TRBD1 as D (5 bases). Trimming shortened V by 5 bases and J by 7 bases, and 14 bases separated the two germline ends. Looked up from germline, CDR1 is LGHDT and CDR2 is YNNKEL (reference sequence). This CDR3 region has 14 residues. This CDR3 is CASSSWGRGEKLFF. The CDR3 DNA reads as TGTGCCAGCAGCTCGTGGGGGAGGGGTGAAAAACTGTTTTTT.

The chain joins TRBV19 to TRBJ1-3, with D unclear. Per the germline V gene, CDR1 is LNHDA and CDR2 is SQIVND (reference sequence). The ends were cut back, 3 bases at V and 0 bases at J, with 6 bases in the middle. This CDR3 is 14 amino acids long. The CDR3 DNA follows: TGTGCCAGTAGTATCCAGCTCTCTGGAAACACCATATATTTT. It translates to CASSIQLSGNTIYF.

In its sample, this clone was seen many times. J is TRBJ2-3 and V is TRBV14, with D perhaps matching TRBD2 (5 bases). V was clipped by 1 base and J by 1 base, with 18 bases between them. There are 18 residues in the CDR3. In germline, CDR1 is SGHDN, CDR2 FVKESK. CDR3 nucleotide sequence: TGTGCCAGCAGCCAAGCCTGGGTCGGTGTCGGGGGCACAGATACGCAGTATTTT. Translating it yields CASSQAWVGVGGTDTQYF.

The chain recombines TRBV24-1 with TRBJ1-5; TRBD1 aligns across 9 bases. Germline V gives CDR1 KGHDR, CDR2 SFDVKD. This CDR3 contains 14 residues. V was pared by 5 bases and J by 6 bases, with 4 bases of the junction left unmatched. This CDR3 reads CATSGTGGSQPQHF. For the CDR3, the DNA is TGTGCCACCAGTGGAACAGGGGGCAGTCAGCCCCAGCATTTT.